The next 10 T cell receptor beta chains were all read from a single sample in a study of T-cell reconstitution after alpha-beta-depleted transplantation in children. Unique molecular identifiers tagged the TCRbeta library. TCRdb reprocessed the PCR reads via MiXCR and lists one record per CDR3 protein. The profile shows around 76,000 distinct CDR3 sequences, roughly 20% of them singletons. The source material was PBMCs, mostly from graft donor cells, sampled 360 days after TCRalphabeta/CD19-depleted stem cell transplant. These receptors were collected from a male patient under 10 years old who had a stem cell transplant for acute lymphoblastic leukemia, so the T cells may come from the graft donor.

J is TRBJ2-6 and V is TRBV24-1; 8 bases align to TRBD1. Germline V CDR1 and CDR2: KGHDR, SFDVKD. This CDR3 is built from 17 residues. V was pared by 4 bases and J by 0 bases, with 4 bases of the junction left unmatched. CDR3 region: CATSEDRATSGANVLTF. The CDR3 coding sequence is TGTGCCACCAGTGAGGACAGGGCTACCTCTGGGGCCAACGTCCTGACTTTC.

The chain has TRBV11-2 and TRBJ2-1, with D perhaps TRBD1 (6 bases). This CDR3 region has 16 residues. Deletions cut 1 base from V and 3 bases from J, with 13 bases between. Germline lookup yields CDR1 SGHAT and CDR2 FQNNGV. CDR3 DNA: TGTGCCAGCAGCTTAGTCCGGGGCAGGGGCTACAATGAGCAGTTCTTC. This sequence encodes CASSLVRGRGYNEQFF. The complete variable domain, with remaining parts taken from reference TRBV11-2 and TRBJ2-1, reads EAGVAQSPRYKIIEKRQSVAFWCNPISGHATLYWYQQILGQGPKLLIQFQNNGVVDDSQLPKDRFSAERLKGVDSTLKIQPAKLEDSAVYLCASSLVRGRGYNEQFFGPGTRLTVL.

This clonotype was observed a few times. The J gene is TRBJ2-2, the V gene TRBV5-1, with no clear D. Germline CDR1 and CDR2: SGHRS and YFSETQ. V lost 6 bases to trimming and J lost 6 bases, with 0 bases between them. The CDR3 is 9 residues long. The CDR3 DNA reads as TGCGCCAGCACCGGGGAGCTGTTTTTT. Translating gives CASTGELFF.

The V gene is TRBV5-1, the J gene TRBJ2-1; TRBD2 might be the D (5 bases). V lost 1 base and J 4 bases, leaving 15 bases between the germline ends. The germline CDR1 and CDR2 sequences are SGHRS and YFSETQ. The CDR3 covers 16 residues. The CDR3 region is CASSLPIAFQYNEQFF. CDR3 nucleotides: TGCGCCAGCAGCTTGCCTATAGCGTTTCAATACAATGAGCAGTTCTTC. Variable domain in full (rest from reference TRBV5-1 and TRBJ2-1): KAGVTQTPRYLIKTRGQQVTLSCSPISGHRSVSWYQQTPGQGLQFLFEYFSETQRNKGNFPGRFSGRQFSNSRSEMNVSTLELGDSALYLCASSLPIAFQYNEQFFGPGTRLTVL.

CDR3 DNA: TGTGCCAGCAGCCCGCACCGGGACAGGGCGTCCTACGAGCAGTACTTC. It codes for CASSPHRDRASYEQYF. This chain links TRBV7-6 with TRBJ2-7; 9 bases match TRBD1. J lost 1 base, V lost 5 bases, and 9 bases had no gene match. The CDR3 has 16 residues. Germline values: CDR1 SGHVS, CDR2 FNYEAQ.

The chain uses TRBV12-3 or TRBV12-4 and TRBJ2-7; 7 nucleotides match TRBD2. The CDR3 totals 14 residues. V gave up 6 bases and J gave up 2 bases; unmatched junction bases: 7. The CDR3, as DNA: TGTGCCAGCAGGGCCGGGACTACCGCCTACGAGCAGTACTTC. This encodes CASRAGTTAYEQYF.

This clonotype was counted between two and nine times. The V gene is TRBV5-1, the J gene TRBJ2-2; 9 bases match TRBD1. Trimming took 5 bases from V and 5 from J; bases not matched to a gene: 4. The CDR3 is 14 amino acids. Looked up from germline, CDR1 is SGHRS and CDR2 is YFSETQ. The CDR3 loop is CASSRDRVTGELFF. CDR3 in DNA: TGCGCCAGCAGTAGGGACAGGGTTACCGGGGAGCTGTTTTTT.

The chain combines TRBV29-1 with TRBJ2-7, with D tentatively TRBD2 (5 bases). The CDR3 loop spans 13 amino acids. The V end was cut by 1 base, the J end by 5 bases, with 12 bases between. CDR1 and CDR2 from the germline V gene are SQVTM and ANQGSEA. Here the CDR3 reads CSVEGGYSDEQYF. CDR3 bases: TGCAGCGTTGAAGGAGGGTATTCGGACGAGCAGTACTTC.

CDR3 residues: CASTTTSNEQFF. The CDR3 DNA reads TGCGCCAGCACCACCACTAGCAATGAGCAGTTCTTC. The chain employs TRBV10-2 and TRBJ2-1; weak D call: TRBD2 (5 bases). The CDR3 loop spans 12 amino acids. Trimming cost V 7 bases and J 6 bases, with 10 bases left between them. Per germline, CDR1 WSHSY and CDR2 SAAADI.

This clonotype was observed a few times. The CDR3 loop is CASSLSAGVADTQYF. The CDR3 coding sequence is TGTGCCAGCAGCTTATCGGCGGGAGTCGCAGATACGCAGTATTTT. The gene calls are TRBV7-7 and TRBJ2-3; TRBD2 matches at 7 bases. J was trimmed by 4 bases and V by 2 bases; bases with no gene match: 6. Germline V gives CDR1 SSHAT, CDR2 FNYEAQ (reference sequence). The CDR3 sequence is 15 residues long.